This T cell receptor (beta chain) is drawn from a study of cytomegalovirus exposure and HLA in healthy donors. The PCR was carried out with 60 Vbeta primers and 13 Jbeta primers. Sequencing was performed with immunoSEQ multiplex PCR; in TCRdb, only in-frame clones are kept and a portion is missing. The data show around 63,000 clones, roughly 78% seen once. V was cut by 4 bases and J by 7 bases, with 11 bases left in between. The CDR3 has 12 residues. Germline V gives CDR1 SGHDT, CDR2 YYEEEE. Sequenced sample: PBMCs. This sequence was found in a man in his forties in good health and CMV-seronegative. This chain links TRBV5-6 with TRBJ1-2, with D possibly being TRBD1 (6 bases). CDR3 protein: CASSPGQSGYTF. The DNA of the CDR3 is TGTGCCAGCAGCCCCGGACAGAGTGGCTACACCTTC.